The clone carrying this T cell receptor beta chain occurred many times. The antigen is undetermined. A J-beta primer mix and a sample-barcoded 5' primer were used in a second PCR of roughly 6 to 11 cycles. Via MiXCR, TCRdb re-called the 5' RACE reads, giving one row per CDR3 protein. Of 1.8 million or so distinct CDR3 sequences detected, more than 35% appear once; the ten largest clones hold 20% to 25%. The data were obtained in a study of blood T cells in healthy people across ages. With each sample, at least 5 micrograms of total RNA were extracted. Study-wide results and caveats: No one knew whether donors had CMV, which possibly confounded expanded clonotype changes. Roughly linear declines in TCR beta diversity per million T cells occurred with age.

This sequence originates from a human donor in good health. Input material: blood.

This CDR3 is CASSRSRGGYEQFF. CDR3 coding DNA: TGTGCCAGCAGCCGATCGAGGGGGGGCTATGAGCAGTTCTTC. The genes are TRBV28 and TRBJ2-1; a possible D gene is TRBD2 (7 bases). The V gene lost 6 bases and the J gene lost 8 bases, with 17 bases spanning the gap. The CDR3 sequence is 14 residues long. Germline values: CDR1 MDHEN, CDR2 SYDVKM.